Listed below are T cell receptor beta chains from one sample, sequenced in a study of beta chain features in type 1 diabetes. TCRdb's copy holds only in-frame clones and misses some; the assay was immunoSEQ multiplex PCR. This sample yields some 120,000 clones, of which 17% are seen a single time; about 2.4% belongs to the top ten. Sample: central memory CD4+ T cells from blood. The receptors were gathered from a man between 18 and 35 years old with type 1 diabetes. Each CDR3 is given with its conserved first and last residue. D genes are given only for firm matches. Rows may omit the clone size; those that give it use once, few, many or a size class.

d_gene,v_gene,abundance,j_gene,CDR3nt,CDR3aa
.,TRBV5-6,.,TRBJ2-7,TGTGCCAGCAGCTTCCTCTCAGGGTACAGAGGGATCTACGAGCAGTACTTC,CASSFLSGYRGIYEQYF
.,TRBV5-1,.,TRBJ2-5,TGCGCCAGCAGCACGGAATGGCAAGAGACCCAGTACTTC,CASSTEWQETQYF
.,TRBV7-2,.,TRBJ2-3,TGTGCCAGCAGCTCCGAGGGCACAGATACGCAGTATTTT,CASSSEGTDTQYF
.,TRBV27,.,TRBJ1-2,TGTGCCAGCAGTTTATCAGGATCAGGGAATTATGGCTACACCTTC,CASSLSGSGNYGYTF
TRBD2,TRBV7-7,.,TRBJ2-5,TGTGCTAGCAGCTTACTCCGGGGGGGCCAAGAGACCCAGTACTTC,CASSLLRGGQETQYF
TRBD2,TRBV29-1,.,TRBJ2-1,TGCAGCATCAGGACTAGCGGGGGGATCCATGAGCAGTTCTTC,CSIRTSGGIHEQFF
.,TRBV7-9,few,TRBJ2-5,TGTGCCAGCAGAAAAATGGGGGGAGAGACCCAGTACTTC,CASRKMGGETQYF
.,TRBV30,few,TRBJ2-7,TGTGCCTGGAGTGTACCTACTAGATTCTACGAGCAGTACTTC,CAWSVPTRFYEQYF
.,TRBV5-1,.,TRBJ2-6,TGCGCCAGCAGAACAGAGTCCTCTGGGGCCAACGTCCTGACTTTC,CASRTESSGANVLTF
TRBD2,TRBV7-2,few,TRBJ2-2,TGTGCCAGCAGCCTCAGACTAGCGGGGAACACCGGGGAGCTGTTTTTT,CASSLRLAGNTGELFF
TRBD2,TRBV5-5,few,TRBJ2-4,TGTGCCAGCAGCCTCAGCGGGACGGAAAACATTCAGTACTTC,CASSLSGTENIQYF
TRBD1,TRBV7-2,.,TRBJ2-3,TGTGCCAGCAGCGAGGGACAGGGGGCAATAGATACGCAGTATTTT,CASSEGQGAIDTQYF
TRBD2,TRBV14,.,TRBJ2-3,TGTGCCAGCAGCCAAGTAGCGGGGGGGCCAGATACGCAGTATTTT,CASSQVAGGPDTQYF
TRBD1,TRBV4-1,.,TRBJ2-7,TGCGCCAGCAGCCAAGATCTCGTTGGACAGGGGACCTACGAGCAGTACTTC,CASSQDLVGQGTYEQYF